This T cell receptor (beta chain) emerged from a study of T cell responses to AZD1222 COVID-19 vaccine. In regard to this clone: Its antigen is undetermined.

J gave up 5 bases and V 5 bases, and 8 bases lay outside the gene matches. Germline CDR1 is SEHNR and CDR2 is FQNEAQ (reference sequence). CDR3 length: 15 amino acids. Whole-study results and caveats: Repertoire samples came only from after the peak T cell response.

The method was immunoSEQ multiplex PCR; TCRdb's version includes in-frame clones alone and lacks a portion of them. The table lists more than 85,000 clones, roughly 80% of them singletons. The source material was peripheral blood, sampled on day 0 of AZD1222 vaccination. The genes are TRBV7-9 and TRBJ2-7; the match to TRBD2 covers 11 bases. This receptor was identified in an adult in good health. This CDR3 is CASSPLAGGIDEQYF. As DNA, the CDR3 is TGTGCCAGCAGCCCCCTAGCGGGGGGTATAGACGAGCAGTACTTC.